This T cell receptor (beta chain) stems from a study of identical twins. Study-level results: The conclusions drew on cross-sectional statistical analysis instead of tracking the same donors.

Healthy Caucasians were all of the donors. TCRdb re-analysed the 5' RACE reads in MiXCR, keeping a single row per CDR3 protein. Among a few hundred thousand distinct CDR3 sequences listed, around an eighth were seen once. As to this clonotype: Its matching antigen is unknown.

Germline CDR1 is MNHEY and CDR2 is SMNVEV (reference sequence). The CDR3 loop spans 14 amino acids. V dropped 0 bases and J dropped 4 bases, with 10 bases sitting between them. These data also featured in a second study, about yellow fever vaccine responses in identical twins. That source reports: Twins' T cell vaccine responses reportedly looked partly convergent, partly personalized.

The rearrangement uses TRBV27 and TRBJ2-7, with a possible D match to TRBD2 (5 bases). This receptor was obtained from a woman between 18 and 29 years old in good health. Sequencing was done on a sample of CD4+ T cells sorted from blood. CDR3 nucleotide sequence: TGTGCCAGCAGTTTATCGCGAGGCGGGTACGAGCAGTACTTC. Protein: CASSLSRGGYEQYF.